Presented here are 4 T cell receptor beta chains from one specimen sequenced in a study of blood T cell repertoires in COVID-19. Using immunoSEQ multiplex PCR, the repertoire was profiled, and TCRdb retains in-frame clones only, with some absent. The sample holds 200,000 to 250,000 clones, 75% to 85% seen once. Sequencing was carried out using peripheral blood. These receptors were taken from a man between 45 and 60 years old with active or convalescent COVID-19.

The V and J genes are TRBV6-2 or TRBV6-3 and TRBJ2-4; weak D call: TRBD2 (5 bases). Trimming removed 2 bases from V and 8 bases from J, with 7 bases in between. Germline V CDR1 and CDR2: MNHEY, SVGEGT. The CDR3 spans 12 residues. In DNA form, the CDR3 reads TGTGCCAGCAGTTACCTGGGAGACATTCAGTACTTC. This translates into CASSYLGDIQYF.

This clone has just a few counts. The rearrangement joins TRBV6-2 or TRBV6-3 to TRBJ1-6; the D is unclear. CDR3 size: 15 residues. Trimming cost V 6 bases and J 7 bases, with 16 bases left between them. CDR1 and CDR2 from the germline V gene are MNHEY and SVGEGT. The CDR3 protein is CASSNPRTGNSPLHF. The CDR3 DNA reads as TGTGCCAGCAGCAATCCCCGGACGGGAAATTCACCCCTCCACTTT.

The sample holds one count of this clone. The chain joins TRBV6-5 to TRBJ2-5; D may be TRBD2 (7 bases). The germline gives CDR1 MNHEY, CDR2 SVGAGI. V was shortened by 0 bases and J by 2 bases, with 10 bases between the two germline ends. The CDR3 is made up of 15 amino acids. The CDR3 DNA sequence: TGTGCCAGCAGTTACTCGGGGGGGCAACAAGAGACCCAGTACTTC. It is translated as CASSYSGGQQETQYF.

This chain joins TRBV24-1 and TRBJ2-3; possibly TRBD1 for D (5 bases). V gave up 4 bases and J gave up 0 bases, with 16 bases separating them. Germline CDR1 and CDR2: KGHDR and SFDVKD. This CDR3 contains 17 residues. CDR3 in DNA: TGTGCCACCAGTGACCACCGTTGGGGCCGTAGCACAGATACGCAGTATTTT. Its translation: CATSDHRWGRSTDTQYF.